In this sample, the clone carrying this T cell receptor (beta chain) turned up many times. Its cognate antigen is unknown. The data originate from a study of HIV-infected patients and healthy controls. Follow-up blood was drawn about 14 weeks, roughly three months, after antiretroviral therapy began. The repertoire came from unfractionated whole blood and reflected all unsorted peripheral T cells. cDNA was made from around 0.5 ug RNA using alpha and beta constant primers. Separate chain-specific third strand synthesis with multiplexing indices produced the alpha and beta libraries. TCRdb redid the calling of the 5' RACE reads with MiXCR, one entry per CDR3 protein. Here the sample spans some 6,500 distinct CDR3 sequences, under 8% being singletons. This CDR3 is 16 amino acids long. V lost 4 bases and J lost 4, with 21 bases in between. CDR1 DFQATT and CDR2 SNEGSKA come from the germline V gene (reference sequence).

Study outcomes and limitations: Compared with controls, mean Gini indices were significantly raised in HIV-infected repertoires, possibly indicating oligoclonality.

The sample consisted of blood, taken during antiretroviral therapy. The sequence was obtained from an adult with HIV infection. The genes are TRBV20-1 and TRBJ2-3, with a tentative D call TRBD1 (6 bases). CDR3 amino acids: CSAKANTGSAPDTQYF. Written as DNA, the CDR3 is TGCAGTGCTAAAGCTAATACAGGGTCAGCCCCAGATACGCAGTATTTT.